The 3 T cell receptor beta chains below all came from one sample that was sequenced in a study of blood T cell repertoires in COVID-19. Assay used: immunoSEQ multiplex PCR; TCRdb lists only in-frame clones, some missing. The sample carries more than 150,000 clones, approximately 81% recorded once. Material: peripheral blood. The receptors stem from a man aged 18 to 29 with active or convalescent COVID-19.

This chain links TRBV3-1 (or the pseudogene TRBV3-2) with TRBJ1-6; D might be TRBD1 (6 bases). CDR1 and CDR2 from the germline V gene are LGHDT and YNNKEL (reference sequence). With 2 bases removed from V and 10 bases from J, the gap between germline ends came to 15 bases. The CDR3 has 15 residues. CDR3 sequence (DNA): TGTGCCAGCAGCCAATACACAGGGTCAGGGTCACCCCTCCACTTT. This encodes CASSQYTGSGSPLHF.

The chain recombines TRBV4-1 with TRBJ1-3, with D perhaps TRBD1 (6 bases). This CDR3 has 19 amino acids. V lost 0 bases, J lost 2 bases, and 20 bases lay in between. The germline gives CDR1 MGHRA, CDR2 YSYEKL. The CDR3 spells CASSQDRRGGPIPGNTIYF. CDR3 DNA sequence: TGCGCCAGCAGCCAAGATCGAAGGGGGGGTCCTATCCCTGGAAACACCATATATTTT.

This clone was seen more than once but under ten times. The chain links TRBV3-1 (or the pseudogene TRBV3-2) to TRBJ2-1; 12 positions agree with TRBD2. The CDR3 contains 16 residues. The germline V gene encodes CDR1 LGHDT and CDR2 YNNKEL (reference sequence). The J segment lost 7 bases and the V segment lost 4 bases, leaving 8 bases of the junction unmatched. The CDR3 here is CASSRQTSGSGNEQFF. The CDR3 nucleotides read TGTGCCAGCAGCCGTCAGACTAGCGGGAGTGGTAATGAGCAGTTCTTC.